This TCR beta chain was profiled in a study of blood T cell repertoires in COVID-19. Whole-study context: Samples of COVID-19 (acute and convalescent) were obtained from the United States, Italy and Spain. In each case, the material was cDNA or gDNA derived from T cells, B-cell-depleted T cells, or PBMCs.

Either two negative PCRs, clearance, or symptom resolution qualified Cohort 3 donors as recovered. Per the germline V gene, CDR1 is LGHDT and CDR2 is YNNKEL (reference sequence). After removal of 4 bases from V and 8 bases from J, the junction contained 7 bases not matched to a gene. This CDR3 spans 13 amino acids. This table comes from immunoSEQ multiplex PCR, and its TCRdb copy is limited to in-frame clones, with some not included. The sample has approximately 200,000 clones, around four fifths seen once. This receptor was taken from a man aged 35 to 55 who had recovered from COVID-19. Source material: PBMCs or T cells enriched from blood (not recorded which). The chain recombines TRBV3-1 (or the pseudogene TRBV3-2) with TRBJ1-2; 7 positions match TRBD1. CDR3 DNA: TGTGCCAGCAGCCTCGACAGGGTTTGGGGCTACACCTTC. Its translation: CASSLDRVWGYTF.